Shown below are 28 T cell receptor beta chains from a single sample sequenced in a study of molecular identifiers for immune sequencing clone quantification. TCRdb used MiXCR to reprocess the PCR reads, holding one entry per CDR3 protein. The profile shows under 600,000 distinct CDR3 sequences, about a fifth of them singletons. The specimen was naive CD8+ T cells from blood, with Jurkat cell RNA spiked in. Described subset: FACS-sorted CD8+CD4-CCR7+CD45RA+ naive T cells. The receptor set was obtained from a human donor in good health. Some libraries in this study had Jurkat cell RNA spiked in.

V gene TRBV6-5 combines with J gene TRBJ2-3; TRBD2 aligns across 15 bases. The CDR3 contains 17 residues. Trimming removed 6 bases from V and 1 base from J; junction bases left unmatched: 5. The germline gives CDR1 MNHEY, CDR2 SVGAGI. CDR3 nucleotide sequence: TGTGCCAGCAGCCGGACTAGCGGGGGGGCCCGCACAGATACGCAGTATTTT. This gives the protein CASSRTSGGARTDTQYF.

This clonotype was seen more than once but under ten times. This chain uses TRBV12-3 or TRBV12-4 with TRBJ2-1; D is unresolved. The V end lost 2 bases, the J end lost 8 bases, and 13 bases lay between the germline ends. The CDR3 consists of 14 residues. The CDR3 sequence is CASSLLKGLDEQFF. The CDR3 DNA sequence: TGTGCCAGCAGTTTATTAAAGGGTCTGGATGAGCAGTTCTTC.

This clonotype has a handful of counts. The J gene is TRBJ2-7, the V gene TRBV7-2, with D perhaps TRBD1 (6 bases). Germline V lookup: CDR1 SGHTA, CDR2 FQGNSA. This CDR3 has 16 amino acids. V shed 4 bases and J shed 3 bases, with 19 bases lying between them. The chain's CDR3 is CASSSRNSGTNYEQYF. DNA of the CDR3: TGTGCCAGCAGCTCACGCAACTCCGGGACAAACTACGAGCAGTACTTC. Filled out from reference TRBV7-2 and TRBJ2-7, the complete variable domain reads GAGVSQSPSNKVTEKGKDVELRCDPISGHTALYWYRQSLGQGLEFLIYFQGNSAPDKSGLPSDRFSAERTGGSVSTLTIQRTQQEDSAVYLCASSSRNSGTNYEQYFGPGTRLTVT.

This clonotype was detected many times. This chain uses TRBV5-1 with TRBJ2-5; TRBD2 agrees at 8 bases. Germline trimming cut 4 bases from V and 5 bases from J; bases unmatched to any gene: 4. The length of the CDR3 is 13 residues. CDR1 is SGHRS, CDR2 YFSETQ, per germline. CDR3 protein: CASSGGLGETQYF. The CDR3 DNA sequence: TGCGCCAGCAGCGGGGGACTAGGGGAGACCCAGTACTTC.

This clonotype was seen a few times. The rearrangement links TRBV7-8 to TRBJ2-5; 10 bases align to TRBD2. Unmatched junction bases numbered 8, after V lost 2 bases and J lost 5 bases. CDR1 and CDR2 (germline): SGHVS, FQNEAQ. The CDR3 has 16 residues. This CDR3 is CASSLTLSGGGETQYF. The CDR3 nucleotides read TGTGCCAGCAGCTTAACATTGAGCGGGGGGGGGGAGACCCAGTACTTC.

For this clonotype: A much bigger clone sits one base away, suggesting this may be a read error. It is likely a read error, because the conserved phenylalanine at the end of the CDR3 is missing. The chain has TRBV29-1 and TRBJ1-1; maybe TRBD1 (6 bases). The CDR3 has 12 residues. The germline V and J ends were trimmed by 4 bases and 7 bases, with 13 bases remaining between them. Germline-derived CDR1 and CDR2 are SQVTM and ANQGSEA. The CDR3 spells CSVVRGHSEAFL. Written as DNA, the CDR3 is TGCAGCGTTGTCAGGGGTCACAGTGAAGCTTTCCTT.

This clonotype came up many times. This sequence joins TRBV14 and TRBJ1-1; D unclear. The CDR3 runs 13 residues. The germline V and J ends were trimmed by 2 bases and 2 bases, with 6 bases remaining between them. From germline, CDR1 is SGHDN and CDR2 FVKESK. In DNA, the CDR3 is TGTGCCAGCAGCCAATTGGGAAACACTGAAGCTTTCTTT. Residues: CASSQLGNTEAFF.

Many counts were recorded for this clonotype. The rearrangement joins TRBV15 to TRBJ1-3; D unclear. The length of the CDR3 is 17 residues. Germline CDR1 LNHNV, CDR2 YYDKDF (reference sequence). Trimming removed 1 base from V and 0 bases from J, with 13 bases in between. The CDR3 DNA is TGTGCCACCAGCAGAGTTCCGGCAGCAAACTCTGGAAACACCATATATTTT. This codes for CATSRVPAANSGNTIYF.

A few counts support this clonotype. The V call is TRBV4-3, the J call TRBJ2-2, with 11 bases matching TRBD1. Losses at the gene ends were 0 bases for V and 6 bases for J; bases not matched to a gene: 9. The CDR3 loop spans 18 amino acids. Germline V gives CDR1 LGHNA, CDR2 YSLEER. Written as DNA, the CDR3 is TGCGCCAGCAGCCAAGAGATTTGGACAGGGGGCGCCGCCGGGGAGCTGTTTTTT. Protein sequence: CASSQEIWTGGAAGELFF.

This chain connects TRBV6-5 to TRBJ2-1, with a tentative D call TRBD2 (6 bases). Trimming removed 6 bases at V and 3 bases at J, with 12 bases between. Per germline, CDR1 MNHEY and CDR2 SVGAGI. CDR3 length equals 14 residues. Here the CDR3 DNA reads TGTGCCAGCAGGGACCCGGGACTCTACAATGAGCAGTTCTTC. Protein product: CASRDPGLYNEQFF.

With regard to this clonotype: A much larger clone differs by one base, so this may be a read error. J is TRBJ2-2 and V is TRBV14, with D tentatively TRBD1 or TRBD2 (5 bases each). The CDR3 length is 16 residues. The germline gives CDR1 SGHDN, CDR2 FVKESK. CDR3 DNA sequence: TGTGCCAGCAGCCAAGAGGATCGCTCAGGGACCGGGGAGCCGTTTTTT. This codes for CASSQEDRSGTGEPFF.

This clonotype was seen repeatedly, ten times or more. The chain has TRBV5-4 and TRBJ2-5; TRBD1 might be the D (6 bases). The CDR3 runs to 14 residues. Germline V CDR1 and CDR2: SGHNT, YYREEE (reference sequence). Trimming cost V 2 bases and J 6 bases, with 14 bases left between them. In DNA form, the CDR3 reads TGTGCCAGCAGCTTACCAGGGGATTGGCAGACCCAGTACTTC. Translation gives CASSLPGDWQTQYF.

The rearrangement uses TRBV6-6 and TRBJ2-7, with D possibly TRBD1 on 6 matching bases. With 0 bases removed from V and 2 bases from J, the gap between germline ends came to 20 bases. The CDR3 runs 18 residues. Germline assignment: CDR1 MNHNY and CDR2 SVGAGI (reference sequence). The CDR3 reads CASSYSGQGIPQTYEQYF. CDR3 in DNA: TGTGCCAGCAGTTACTCGGGGCAGGGGATTCCTCAGACCTACGAGCAGTACTTC.

The chain recombines TRBV10-1 with TRBJ2-7; 8 bases agree with TRBD2. The CDR3 consists of 14 residues. With V trimmed by 3 bases and J by 4 bases, 5 bases remained unmatched. Germline CDR1 reads WNHNN; CDR2 reads SYGVQD (reference sequence). CDR3 DNA sequence: TGCGCCAGCAGTGATAGCGGGGCGCTGTACGAGCAGTACTTC. Amino acids: CASSDSGALYEQYF.

V is TRBV4-1 and J is TRBJ2-1, with TRBD2 matching 7 bases. In germline, CDR1 is MGHRA, CDR2 YSYEKL. J was trimmed by 8 bases and V by 1 base; bases with no gene match: 8. The CDR3 is 15 residues long. This CDR3 reads CASSQGWGGTDEQFF. CDR3 in DNA: TGCGCCAGCAGCCAAGGGTGGGGGGGGACCGATGAGCAGTTCTTC.

Comments on this clonotype: Because it lacks the conserved phenylalanine or tryptophan at the end, this CDR3 is likely a read error. The chain has TRBV19 and TRBJ2-3; D gene unclear. V was clipped by 3 bases and J by 4 bases, with 11 bases between them. Germline CDR1 LNHDA, CDR2 SQIVND (reference sequence). The CDR3 extends over 14 amino acids. CDR3 sequence (DNA): TGTGCCAGTAGTATTTTTAGCCTCCCAGATACGCAGTATTCT. This sequence encodes CASSIFSLPDTQYS.

This clonotype was recorded only once. The chain joins TRBV5-1 to TRBJ2-2, with D possibly matching TRBD2 (5 bases). Trimming took off 4 bases at V and 5 bases at J, with 15 bases between the two ends. Germline V gene data show CDR1 as SGHRS and CDR2 as YFSETQ. This CDR3 region has 15 residues. The CDR3 sequence: CASSMAAPGTGELFF. The CDR3 DNA sequence: TGCGCCAGCAGCATGGCCGCTCCGGGGACCGGGGAGCTGTTTTTT.

The table lists this clonotype with many counts. The chain combines TRBV7-2 with TRBJ2-3; D gene unclear. The CDR3 spans 15 residues. V was clipped by 4 bases and J by 5 bases, with 16 bases between them. The V gene's germline CDR1 is SGHTA and CDR2 FQGNSA. The chain's CDR3 is CASSSPVGIKDTQYF. The CDR3 bases are TGTGCCAGCAGCTCCCCAGTGGGAATCAAAGATACGCAGTATTTT. Full variable domain (outside the CDR3, taken from reference TRBV7-2 and TRBJ2-3): GAGVSQSPSNKVTEKGKDVELRCDPISGHTALYWYRQSLGQGLEFLIYFQGNSAPDKSGLPSDRFSAERTGGSVSTLTIQRTQQEDSAVYLCASSSPVGIKDTQYFGPGTRLTVL.

This clonotype was detected ten times or more. V usage is TRBV12-3 or TRBV12-4 and J usage is TRBJ1-5; D is perhaps TRBD1 (5 bases). The germline V and J ends were trimmed by 5 bases and 7 bases, with 15 bases remaining between them. The CDR3 runs to 14 residues. The DNA of the CDR3 is TGTGCCAGCAGTCTACCTAGGGGAGGCCAGCCCCAGCATTTT. Encoded protein: CASSLPRGGQPQHF.

This chain joins TRBV6-5 and TRBJ1-1; perhaps TRBD1 as D (6 bases). The CDR3 length is 16 residues. Germline V gene sequence: CDR1 MNHEY, CDR2 SVGAGI. V lost 2 bases to trimming and J lost 4 bases, with 17 bases between them. The CDR3 loop is CASSYPHPGRGTEAFF. The CDR3 nucleotides read TGTGCCAGCAGTTACCCCCATCCCGGCAGGGGCACTGAAGCTTTCTTT.

With respect to this clonotype: A much bigger clone sits one base away, suggesting this may be a read error. The chain links TRBV4-3 to TRBJ2-3; perhaps TRBD2 as D (6 bases). The CDR3 covers 17 residues. CDR1 is LGHNA and CDR2 is YSLEER in the germline V gene. DNA of the CDR3: TGCGCCGGCAGCCCGAGTCCGGGGGTAATAAGCACAGATACGCAGTATTTT. Its protein product is CAGSPSPGVISTDTQYF.

Remarks on this clonotype: In this CDR3 the conserved last residue, phenylalanine or tryptophan, is missing, so a read error is likely. This chain links TRBV12-5 with TRBJ1-1; D gene unclear. Looked up from germline, CDR1 is LGHNT and CDR2 is FRNRAP. The CDR3 contains 14 residues. V shed 1 base and J shed 5 bases, with 11 bases lying between them. Written as DNA, the CDR3 is TGTGCTAGTGGTTTGGGCTTGGATCCGACTGAAGCTTTCCTT. Its translation: CASGLGLDPTEAFL.

Ten or more counts support this clonotype. This chain links TRBV10-3 with TRBJ2-5; D could derive from TRBD1 or TRBD2 (5 bases each). CDR1 is ENHRY, CDR2 SYGVKD, per germline. The CDR3 runs 16 residues. Between the trimmed V and J ends, which lost 2 bases and 2 bases, there was a span of 15 bases. The DNA for the CDR3 is TGTGCCATCAGTGAGATCAACACCGAGGGGCAAGAGACCCAGTACTTC. As protein: CAISEINTEGQETQYF.

Turning to this clonotype: With a much larger clone just one base away, this may be a read error. No conserved phenylalanine or tryptophan is present at the end of the CDR3, so a read error is the likely explanation. The chain is built from TRBV28 and TRBJ2-3; 7 nucleotides align to TRBD2. The CDR3 sequence is 19 residues long. Germline lookup yields CDR1 MDHEN and CDR2 SYDVKM. The V and J ends lost 3 bases and 4 bases, in that order; junction bases with no gene match: 19. The CDR3 region has the DNA TGTGCCAGCAGTTTGCTCGGACTAGGAAGGGGCGAGGGTGCAGATACGCAGTATTAT. This sequence encodes CASSLLGLGRGEGADTQYY.

This clonotype was observed at least ten times. This sequence joins TRBV4-2 and TRBJ2-1; D is undetermined. This CDR3 comprises 13 residues. With 0 bases removed from V and 6 bases from J, the gap between germline ends came to 6 bases. The germline V gene encodes CDR1 LGHNA and CDR2 YNFKEQ. The CDR3: CASSQDLVNEQFF. The CDR3 coding sequence is TGTGCCAGCAGCCAAGACCTGGTCAATGAGCAGTTCTTC.

This clonotype was counted between two and nine times. J is TRBJ2-1 and V is TRBV13; 9 bases fit TRBD2. This CDR3 has 16 residues. J was trimmed by 9 bases and V by 6 bases; bases with no gene match: 15. In germline, CDR1 is PRHDT, CDR2 FYEKMQ (reference sequence). The CDR3 sequence: CASSLFSGGLTGEQFF. CDR3 bases: TGTGCCAGCAGTTTATTTAGCGGGGGCTTAACTGGTGAGCAGTTCTTC.

The table lists this clonotype with a few counts. V is TRBV18 and J is TRBJ2-2; 8 nucleotides agree with TRBD2. The J segment lost 1 base and the V segment lost 8 bases, leaving 12 bases of the junction unmatched. CDR1 KGHSH and CDR2 LQKENI come from the germline V gene. The CDR3 spans 17 residues. CDR3 in DNA: TGTGCCAGCCCATCAACAGCGGGAGCCCTGAACACCGGGGAGCTGTTTTTT. Protein sequence: CASPSTAGALNTGELFF.

This clonotype was seen repeatedly, ten times or more. The CDR3 nucleotides read TGCGCCAGCAGCCAAGTGGACAGGGGCAATCAGCCCCAGCATTTT. As protein: CASSQVDRGNQPQHF. The V and J genes are TRBV4-1 and TRBJ1-5, with 8 bases lining up with TRBD1. J lost 2 bases, V lost 1 base, and 1 base had no gene match. CDR1 MGHRA and CDR2 YSYEKL come from the germline V gene. CDR3 length: 15 residues.